This paragraph covers one T cell receptor (beta chain) sequence. Other nucleotide sequences in the sample specify the same CDR3. Method: immunoSEQ multiplex PCR; TCRdb's copy keeps in-frame clones and lacks some. Among 250,000 to 350,000 clones listed, 90% were seen once. Trimming cost V 0 bases and J 5 bases, with 7 bases left between them. Germline values: CDR1 MNHEY, CDR2 SVGAGI. The CDR3 totals 14 residues. This entry comes from a study of blood T cell repertoires in COVID-19. Study overall: Material from acute and convalescent COVID-19 was sourced from the United States, Italy and Spain. The cDNA or gDNA used as material had been derived from T cells, B-cell-depleted T cells, or PBMCs.

Enrollees, about 18 to 100 years old, lived in roughly 24 US areas. The specimen was PBMCs or T cells enriched from blood (not recorded which). This TCR was sampled from a woman aged 18-29 years with acute COVID-19. This chain joins TRBV6-5 and TRBJ1-4; tentative D call: TRBD1 (5 bases). The CDR3 protein is CASSYSGANEKLFF. CDR3 bases: TGTGCCAGCAGTTACTCAGGGGCAAATGAAAAACTGTTTTTT.